The following is a T cell receptor (beta chain) sequence with its context. Its specificity is unknown. The data were produced by immunoSEQ multiplex PCR, yet TCRdb's version contains in-frame clones alone and is incomplete. Of some 53,000 clones listed, 75% to 90% are singletons. J gave up 8 bases and V 2 bases, and 10 bases lay outside the gene matches. This CDR3 contains 17 residues. CDR1 and CDR2 (germline): SGHNT, YENEEA. These data are taken from a study of T cells in localized non-small cell lung cancer. Findings and caveats of the study: The tumor had only one region sequenced, so heterogeneity remains possible. It was uninvolved adjacent lung that showed the highest T cell clonality, exceeding tumor.

The sequence derives from a male donor aged 60 or over with stage III squamous cell lung carcinoma. The V call is TRBV11-3, the J call TRBJ2-1, with 12 bases lining up with TRBD2. Sequenced material: peripheral blood, taken before any cancer treatment. CDR3: CASSLSASGGASDEQFF. CDR3 sequence (DNA): TGTGCCAGCAGCTTATCGGCTAGCGGGGGGGCCAGCGATGAGCAGTTCTTC.